Listed below are T cell receptor beta chains from one sample, sequenced in a study of somatic mutations in cytotoxic T cells in rheumatoid arthritis. Generated by immunoSEQ multiplex PCR, the TCRdb table keeps only in-frame clones and is missing some. The sample has over 10,000 clones, just under 75% seen once; the top ten hold under 14%. The sample taken for sequencing was CD8+ T cells sorted from blood. These receptor sequences come from a woman in her forties in good health. CDR3s include the opening cysteine and the closing phenylalanine or tryptophan. D genes are given only for firm matches. For some rows the clone size is stated as once, few or many, or as a class when expanded; others skip it.

D gene | J gene | V gene | clone size | CDR3 DNA | CDR3 protein
NA | TRBJ1-2 | TRBV7-6 | once | TGTGCCAGCAGCTTAGAATCATCCCCAGGGTCCTATGGCTACACCTTC | CASSLESSPGSYGYTF
NA | TRBJ2-1 | TRBV11-3 | NA | TGTGCCAGCAGCTTAGAGGACGGCGATGAGCAGTTCTTC | CASSLEDGDEQFF
NA | TRBJ1-2 | TRBV2 | NA | TGTGCCAGGAGGGACTATGGCTACACCTTC | CARRDYGYTF
NA | TRBJ1-1 | TRBV21-1 | few | TGTGCCAGCAGCAAAGACGGGAACACTGAAGCTTTCTTT | CASSKDGNTEAFF
NA | TRBJ2-7 | TRBV7-2 | NA | TGTGCCAGCAGCTTCACAGGTTCCTACGAGCAGTACTTC | CASSFTGSYEQYF
TRBD2 | TRBJ2-1 | TRBV4-3 | NA | TGCGCCAGCAGCCAAGATTTAGCGGGAGACGATGAGCAGTTCTTC | CASSQDLAGDDEQFF
NA | TRBJ1-1 | TRBV5-1 | NA | TGCGCCAGCAGCAGGTACCGTAACTTGAACACTGAAGCTTTCTTT | CASSRYRNLNTEAFF
NA | TRBJ2-1 | TRBV7-2 | NA | TGTGCCAGCAGCCTGGGGTTAATATACTTTGATGAGCAGTTCTTC | CASSLGLIYFDEQFF
TRBD1 | TRBJ1-5 | TRBV27 | NA | TGTGCCAGCAGTTTAACAGGGGCACCCCTTAGCAATCAGCCCCAGCATTTT | CASSLTGAPLSNQPQHF
NA | TRBJ1-6 | TRBV28 | NA | TGTGCCAGCAGCACCGACGTCGTCAGGGCTGAAGAAAATTCACCCCTCCACTTT | CASSTDVVRAEENSPLHF
NA | TRBJ2-4 | TRBV19 | few | TGTGCCAGTAGGAGGGGGGCAGACATTTCTTTTACCAAAAACATTCAGTACTTC | CASRRGADISFTKNIQYF
NA | TRBJ2-3 | TRBV2 | NA | TGTGCCAGCAGTGAACGGCCAGTGGATACGCAGTATTTT | CASSERPVDTQYF
NA | TRBJ2-1 | TRBV5-5 | NA | TGTGCCAGCAGCCCGAGCATCCCAAATGAGCAGTTCTTC | CASSPSIPNEQFF
TRBD2 | TRBJ2-2 | TRBV13 | NA | TGTGCCAGCAGCTTCCTAACTAGCGGGGAGAACACCGGGGAGCTGTTTTTT | CASSFLTSGENTGELFF
NA | TRBJ2-3 | TRBV4-1 | NA | TGCGCCAGCAGCCAGAGTCCGAGGGGCACAGATACGCAGTATTTT | CASSQSPRGTDTQYF
TRBD1 | TRBJ2-7 | TRBV25-1 | once | TGTGCCAGCAGTGGTGGGACAGGGTTGTTAAACGAGCAGTACTTC | CASSGGTGLLNEQYF
NA | TRBJ1-5 | TRBV7-8 | NA | TGTGCCAGCAGCTTATGGGCAGATAATCAGCCCCAGCATTTT | CASSLWADNQPQHF
TRBD2 | TRBJ2-5 | TRBV2 | NA | TGTGCCAGCAACCGGAAGTTTACTAGCGGGGGAGGAGAGACCCAGTACTTC | CASNRKFTSGGGETQYF
TRBD2 | TRBJ2-1 | TRBV9 | NA | TGTGCCAGCAGCGGGACTAGTGCCCATGAGCAGTTCTTC | CASSGTSAHEQFF
TRBD1 | TRBJ1-1 | TRBV6-1 | NA | TGTGCCAGCAGTGAGACAGGGAGGGCTTTCTTT | CASSETGRAFF
NA | TRBJ2-1 | TRBV28 | NA | TGTGCCAGCAGTATTACGGGCAACAATGAGCAGTTCTTC | CASSITGNNEQFF
NA | TRBJ2-3 | TRBV29-1 | large | TGCAGCGTCGTAACGACAGTGGCTATCACAGATACGCAGTATTTT | CSVVTTVAITDTQYF
TRBD2 | TRBJ2-1 | TRBV11-3 | NA | TGTGCCAGCAGCTTGGAACTAGCGGGACTGAATGAGCAGTTCTTC | CASSLELAGLNEQFF
TRBD1 | TRBJ1-6 | TRBV10-3 | NA | TGTGCCATCAGTGCGGGGACAGTTAATTCACCCCTCCACTTT | CAISAGTVNSPLHF
NA | TRBJ2-4 | TRBV5-8 | NA | TGTGCCAGCAGCCGTGGCTACATTCAGTACTTC | CASSRGYIQYF
NA | TRBJ1-2 | TRBV28 | NA | TGTGCCAGCAGTTTATGGTTGCAAGAGGGCTATCCTAACTATGGCTACACCTTC | CASSLWLQEGYPNYGYTF
NA | TRBJ2-7 | TRBV29-1 | few | TGCAGCGTTCTACACGACGGGGGTGTGGACTTC | CSVLHDGGVDF
NA | TRBJ1-4 | TRBV6-5 | NA | TGTGCCAGCAGTTACAATGGAGGGGGAGGTGAAAAACTGTTTTTT | CASSYNGGGGEKLFF
TRBD2 | TRBJ2-3 | TRBV4-1 | NA | TGCGCCAGCAGCCCTGGACTAGCGGGAGGGCATAAAGATACGCAGTATTTT | CASSPGLAGGHKDTQYF
NA | TRBJ1-4 | TRBV6-1 | few | TGTGCCAGCAGTCCGGGGGGCGAACATGAAAAACTGTTTTTT | CASSPGGEHEKLFF